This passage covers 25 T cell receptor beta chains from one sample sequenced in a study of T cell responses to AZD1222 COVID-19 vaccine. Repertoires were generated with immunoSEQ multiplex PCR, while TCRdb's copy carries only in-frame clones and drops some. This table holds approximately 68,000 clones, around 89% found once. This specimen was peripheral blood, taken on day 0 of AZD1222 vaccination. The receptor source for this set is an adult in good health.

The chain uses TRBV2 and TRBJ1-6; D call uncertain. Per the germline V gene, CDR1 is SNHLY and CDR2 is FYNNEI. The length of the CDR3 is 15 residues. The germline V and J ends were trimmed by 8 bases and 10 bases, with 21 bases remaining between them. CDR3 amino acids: CASALGTQGRSPLHF. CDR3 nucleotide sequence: TGTGCCAGCGCTTTAGGCACCCAAGGACGATCACCCCTCCACTTT.

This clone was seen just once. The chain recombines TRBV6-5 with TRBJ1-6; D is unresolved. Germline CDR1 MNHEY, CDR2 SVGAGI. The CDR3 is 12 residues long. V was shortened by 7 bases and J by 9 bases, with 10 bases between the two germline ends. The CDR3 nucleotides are TGTGCCAGCACCATGAGTTCTTCACCCCTCCACTTT. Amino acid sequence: CASTMSSSPLHF.

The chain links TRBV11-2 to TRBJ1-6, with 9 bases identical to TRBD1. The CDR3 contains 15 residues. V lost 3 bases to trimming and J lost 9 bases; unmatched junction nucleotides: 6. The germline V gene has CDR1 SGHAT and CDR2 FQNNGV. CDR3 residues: CASSFTGGYGSPLHF. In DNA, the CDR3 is TGTGCCAGCAGCTTCACAGGGGGCTACGGTTCACCCCTCCACTTT. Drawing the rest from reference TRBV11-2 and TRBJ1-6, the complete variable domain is EAGVAQSPRYKIIEKRQSVAFWCNPISGHATLYWYQQILGQGPKLLIQFQNNGVVDDSQLPKDRFSAERLKGVDSTLKIQPAKLEDSAVYLCASSFTGGYGSPLHFGNGTRLTVT.

The CDR3 reads CASSPGLAGAREQYF. DNA of the CDR3: TGTGCCAGCAGTCCCGGACTAGCGGGAGCGAGAGAGCAGTACTTC. This chain joins TRBV27 and TRBJ2-7; TRBD2 agrees at 13 bases. Germline V gene lookup returns CDR1 MNHEY and CDR2 SMNVEV (reference sequence). Unmatched junction bases numbered 8, after V lost 5 bases and J lost 7 bases. CDR3 size: 15 residues.

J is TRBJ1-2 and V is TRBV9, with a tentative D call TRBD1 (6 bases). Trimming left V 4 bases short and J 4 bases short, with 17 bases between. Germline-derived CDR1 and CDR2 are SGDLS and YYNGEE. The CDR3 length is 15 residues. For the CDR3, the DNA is TGTGCCAGCAGCATACAGGACAGTCACACCTATGGCTACACCTTC. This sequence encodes CASSIQDSHTYGYTF.

CDR3 nucleotide sequence: TGTGCCAGCTCACCGGGACAGGCCCCCACCTATGGCTACACCTTC. Translated: CASSPGQAPTYGYTF. The chain joins TRBV18 to TRBJ1-2, with TRBD1 matching over 8 bases. The CDR3 runs to 15 residues. The trim removed 3 bases at V and 4 bases at J, leaving 7 bases unmatched. Per germline, CDR1 KGHSH and CDR2 LQKENI.

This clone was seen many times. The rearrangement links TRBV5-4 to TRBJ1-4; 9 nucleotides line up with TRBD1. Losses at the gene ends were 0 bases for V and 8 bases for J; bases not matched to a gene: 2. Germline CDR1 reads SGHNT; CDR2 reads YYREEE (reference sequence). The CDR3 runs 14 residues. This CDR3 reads CASSLDRGHEKLFF. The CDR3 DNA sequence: TGTGCCAGCAGCTTGGACAGGGGGCACGAAAAACTGTTTTTT.

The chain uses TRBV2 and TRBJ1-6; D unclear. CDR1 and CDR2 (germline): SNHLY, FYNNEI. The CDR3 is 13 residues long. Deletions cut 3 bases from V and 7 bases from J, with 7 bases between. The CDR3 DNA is TGTGCCAGCAGTGAGTCGTGGAATTCACCCCTCCACTTT. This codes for CASSESWNSPLHF. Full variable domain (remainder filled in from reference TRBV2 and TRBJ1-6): EPEVTQTPSHQVTQMGQEVILRCVPISNHLYFYWYRQILGQKVEFLVSFYNNEISEKSEIFDDQFSVERPDGSNFTLKIRSTKLEDSAMYFCASSESWNSPLHFGNGTRLTVT.

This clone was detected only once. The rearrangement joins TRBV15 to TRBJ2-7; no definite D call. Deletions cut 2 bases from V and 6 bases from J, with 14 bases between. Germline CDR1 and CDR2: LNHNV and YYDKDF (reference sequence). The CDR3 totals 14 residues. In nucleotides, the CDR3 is TGTGCCACCAGCAGAAATAACCTACCGACCGAGCAGTACTTC. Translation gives CATSRNNLPTEQYF.

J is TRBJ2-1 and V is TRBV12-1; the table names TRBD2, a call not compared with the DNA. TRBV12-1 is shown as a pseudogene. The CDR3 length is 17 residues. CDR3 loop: CASSLVPGLAAYNEQFF. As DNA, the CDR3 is TGTGCCAGCAGCTTGGTGCCGGGACTAGCGGCCTACAATGAGCAGTTCTTC.

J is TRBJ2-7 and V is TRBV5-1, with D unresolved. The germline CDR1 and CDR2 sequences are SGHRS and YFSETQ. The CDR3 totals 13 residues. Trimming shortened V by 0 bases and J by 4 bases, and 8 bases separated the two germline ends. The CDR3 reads CASSLGVGYEQYF. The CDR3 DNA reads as TGCGCCAGCAGCTTGGGTGTCGGGTACGAGCAGTACTTC.

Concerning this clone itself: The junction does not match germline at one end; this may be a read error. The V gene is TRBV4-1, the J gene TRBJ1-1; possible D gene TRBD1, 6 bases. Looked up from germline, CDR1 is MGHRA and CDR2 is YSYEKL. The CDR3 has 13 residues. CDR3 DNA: TGCGCCAGCAGCCTGGCGGGGGACACGGAAGCTTTCTTT. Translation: CASSLAGDTEAFF.

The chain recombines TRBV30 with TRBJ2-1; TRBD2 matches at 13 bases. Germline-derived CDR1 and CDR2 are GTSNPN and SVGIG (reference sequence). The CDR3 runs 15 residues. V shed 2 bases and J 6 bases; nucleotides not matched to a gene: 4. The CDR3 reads CAWSLGTSGVNEQFF. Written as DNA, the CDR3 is TGTGCCTGGAGTTTGGGGACTAGCGGGGTCAATGAGCAGTTCTTC. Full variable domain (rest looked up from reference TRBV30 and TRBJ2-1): SQTIHQWPATLVQPVGSPLSLECTVEGTSNPNLYWYRQAAGRGLQLLFYSVGIGQISSEVPQNLSASRPQDRQFILSSKKLLLSDSGFYLCAWSLGTSGVNEQFFGPGTRLTVL.

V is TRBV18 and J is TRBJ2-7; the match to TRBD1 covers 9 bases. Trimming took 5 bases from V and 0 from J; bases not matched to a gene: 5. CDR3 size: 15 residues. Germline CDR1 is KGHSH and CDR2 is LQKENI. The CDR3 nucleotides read TGTGCCAGCTCATCACAGGGGGCGAGCTCCTACGAGCAGTACTTC. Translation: CASSSQGASSYEQYF.

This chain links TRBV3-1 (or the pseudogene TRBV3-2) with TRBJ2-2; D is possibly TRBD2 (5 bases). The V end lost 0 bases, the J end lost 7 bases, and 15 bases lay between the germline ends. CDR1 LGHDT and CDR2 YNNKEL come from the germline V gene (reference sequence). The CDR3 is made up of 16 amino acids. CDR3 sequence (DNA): TGTGCCAGCAGCCAAGATCGCGGGCCCTGGAGCGGGGAGCTGTTTTTT. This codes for CASSQDRGPWSGELFF.

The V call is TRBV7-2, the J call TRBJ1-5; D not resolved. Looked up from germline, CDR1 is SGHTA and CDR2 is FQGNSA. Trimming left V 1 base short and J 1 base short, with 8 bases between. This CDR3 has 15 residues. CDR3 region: CASSLGPGSNQPQHF. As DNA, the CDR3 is TGTGCCAGCAGCTTAGGGCCGGGGAGCAATCAGCCCCAGCATTTT.

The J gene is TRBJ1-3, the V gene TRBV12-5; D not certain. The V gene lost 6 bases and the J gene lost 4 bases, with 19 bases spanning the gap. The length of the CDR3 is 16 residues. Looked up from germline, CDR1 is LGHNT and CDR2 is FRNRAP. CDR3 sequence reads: CASGRPPFGIGNTIYF. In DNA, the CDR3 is TGTGCTAGTGGACGCCCCCCGTTTGGAATCGGAAACACCATATATTTT.

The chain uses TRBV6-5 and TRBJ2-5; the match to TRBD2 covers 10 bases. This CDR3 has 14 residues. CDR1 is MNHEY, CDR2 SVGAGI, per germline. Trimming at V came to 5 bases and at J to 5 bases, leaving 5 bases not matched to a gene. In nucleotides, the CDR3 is TGTGCCAGCAGTCGAGCGGGGGGGCGGGAGACCCAGTACTTC. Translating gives CASSRAGGRETQYF.

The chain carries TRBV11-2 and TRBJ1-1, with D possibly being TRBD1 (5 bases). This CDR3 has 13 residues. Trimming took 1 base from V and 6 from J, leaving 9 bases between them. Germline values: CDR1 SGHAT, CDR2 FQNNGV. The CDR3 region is CASSLVLGAEAFF. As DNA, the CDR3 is TGTGCCAGCAGCTTAGTTTTGGGGGCTGAAGCTTTCTTT. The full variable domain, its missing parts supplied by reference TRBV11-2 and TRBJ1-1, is EAGVAQSPRYKIIEKRQSVAFWCNPISGHATLYWYQQILGQGPKLLIQFQNNGVVDDSQLPKDRFSAERLKGVDSTLKIQPAKLEDSAVYLCASSLVLGAEAFFGQGTRLTVV.

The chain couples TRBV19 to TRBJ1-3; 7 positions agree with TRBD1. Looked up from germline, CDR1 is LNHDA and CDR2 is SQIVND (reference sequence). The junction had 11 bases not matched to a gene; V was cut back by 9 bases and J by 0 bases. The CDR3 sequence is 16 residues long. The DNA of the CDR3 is TGTGCCAGCCAGGGCCGACAGGGATTCTCTGGAAACACCATATATTTT. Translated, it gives CASQGRQGFSGNTIYF.

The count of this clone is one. The DNA for the CDR3 is TGTGCCAGCAGCGTAGGCCCTTCCGGGACAGGGGGCGACGGGGGCTACACCTTC. Residues: CASSVGPSGTGGDGGYTF. This sequence joins TRBV9 and TRBJ1-2, with 12 bases that match TRBD1. Trimming removed 0 bases from V and 8 bases from J; junction bases left unmatched: 14. Germline V gene sequence: CDR1 SGDLS, CDR2 YYNGEE. This CDR3 region has 18 residues.

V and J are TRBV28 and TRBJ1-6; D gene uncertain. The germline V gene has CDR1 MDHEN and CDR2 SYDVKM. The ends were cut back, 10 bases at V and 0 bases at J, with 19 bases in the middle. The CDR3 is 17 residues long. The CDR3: CATRRPTMGSYNSPLHF. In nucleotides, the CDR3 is TGTGCCACCAGGCGACCTACAATGGGCTCCTATAATTCACCCCTCCACTTT.

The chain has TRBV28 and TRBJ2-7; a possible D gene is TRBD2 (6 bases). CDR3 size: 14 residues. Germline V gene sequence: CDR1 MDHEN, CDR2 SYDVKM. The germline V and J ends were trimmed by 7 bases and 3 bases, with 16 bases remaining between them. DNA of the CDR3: TGTGCCAGCACCAAACCCCACGGGAGCTACGAGCAGTACTTC. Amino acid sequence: CASTKPHGSYEQYF. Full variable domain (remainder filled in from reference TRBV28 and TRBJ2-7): DVKVTQSSRYLVKRTGEKVFLECVQDMDHENMFWYRQDPGLGLRLIYFSYDVKMKEKGDIPEGYSVSREKKERFSLILESASTNQTSMYLCASTKPHGSYEQYFGPGTRLTVT.

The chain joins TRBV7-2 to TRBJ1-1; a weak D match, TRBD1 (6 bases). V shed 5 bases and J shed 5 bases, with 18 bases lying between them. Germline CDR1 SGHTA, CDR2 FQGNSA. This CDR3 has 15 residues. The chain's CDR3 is CASSLRGGAVTEAFF. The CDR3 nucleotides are TGTGCCAGCAGCCTGCGGGGGGGCGCAGTAACTGAAGCTTTCTTT. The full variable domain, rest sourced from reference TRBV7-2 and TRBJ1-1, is GAGVSQSPSNKVTEKGKDVELRCDPISGHTALYWYRQSLGQGLEFLIYFQGNSAPDKSGLPSDRFSAERTGGSVSTLTIQRTQQEDSAVYLCASSLRGGAVTEAFFGQGTRLTVV.

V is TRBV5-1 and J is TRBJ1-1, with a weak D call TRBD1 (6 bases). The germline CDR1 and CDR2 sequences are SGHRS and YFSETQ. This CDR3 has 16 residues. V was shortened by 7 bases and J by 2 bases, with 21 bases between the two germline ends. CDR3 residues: CASSLRGGRTNTEAFF. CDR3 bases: TGCGCCAGCTCCTTACGTGGGGGCCGGACCAACACTGAAGCTTTCTTT.